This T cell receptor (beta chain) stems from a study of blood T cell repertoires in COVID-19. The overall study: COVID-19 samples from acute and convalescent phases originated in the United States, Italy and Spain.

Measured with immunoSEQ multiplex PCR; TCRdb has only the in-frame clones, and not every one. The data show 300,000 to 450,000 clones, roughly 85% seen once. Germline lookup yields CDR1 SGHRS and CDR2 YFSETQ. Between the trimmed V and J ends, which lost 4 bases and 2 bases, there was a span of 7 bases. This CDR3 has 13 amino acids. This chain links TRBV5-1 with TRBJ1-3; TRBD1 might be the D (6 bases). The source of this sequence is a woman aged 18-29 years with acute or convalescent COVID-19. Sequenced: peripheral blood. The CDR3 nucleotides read TGCGCCAGCAGCACAGGGACTGGAAACACCATATATTTT. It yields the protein CASSTGTGNTIYF.